The clone carrying this T cell receptor (beta chain) has only a few counts. The CDR3 is 14 amino acids. V lost 5 bases and J lost 2, with 13 bases in between. CDR1 and CDR2 (germline): SEHNR, FQNEAQ (reference sequence). The assay was carried out at the deep level. Repertoires were generated with immunoSEQ multiplex PCR, while TCRdb's copy carries only in-frame clones and drops some. The sample holds 850,000 to 1,200,000 clones, more than 65% seen once. The authors divided CD4+ cells into CD45RA+ naive and CD45RA-negative memory subsets. These data belong to a study of shared clonotypes between healthy human individuals.

Sequenced sample: memory CD4+ T cells sorted from blood. Noted subset: CD45RA-negative fraction. This chain connects TRBV7-9 to TRBJ2-7; D not certain. The source of this sequence is a man between 18 and 29 years old in good health. CDR3 nucleotides: TGTGCCAGCAGCCCCTTCAACACAGCCTACGAGCAGTACTTC. This gives the protein CASSPFNTAYEQYF.